A selection of T cell receptor beta chains follows, all from one sample in a study of blood T cell repertoires in COVID-19. The data were produced by immunoSEQ multiplex PCR, yet TCRdb's version contains in-frame clones alone and is incomplete. Of 300,000 to 400,000 clones listed, roughly 89% were seen once; the top ten hold approximately 3.5%. Sequenced sample: peripheral blood. These receptors originate from a woman between 18 and 29 years old who had recovered from COVID-19. Each CDR3 is given without its conserved first and last residue. Not all rows give a size; the values are once, few, many and, for expanded clones, a class.

j_call clone_size v_call cdr3_length cdr3_aa
TRBJ2-1 - TRBV4-3 15 ASSQEGRRGRSNEQF
TRBJ2-5 - TRBV4-1 15 ASSHKPGTGLQETQY
TRBJ2-2 - TRBV11-2 12 ASSGLAGVGELF
TRBJ2-1 - TRBV6-6 13 ASSRRGTGFDEQF
TRBJ1-2 - TRBV7-2 10 ASSLNSYGYT
TRBJ1-3 - TRBV18 14 ASARQGPNSGNTIY
TRBJ1-2 - TRBV6-1 14 ASSEGLQVRSYGYT
TRBJ1-3 - TRBV13 14 ASSLGRGRFGNTIY
TRBJ2-1 - TRBV5-8 15 ASSLARGPRLGNEQF
TRBJ2-1 - TRBV7-2 14 ASSLSGGSQVHEQF
TRBJ1-5 - TRBV7-2 12 ASSLAAQRQPQH
TRBJ2-3 once TRBV6-5 13 ASSTLAGDTDTQY
TRBJ1-5 - TRBV6-5 11 ASRRDPTAGPH
TRBJ1-6 few TRBV6-2/TRBV6-3 12 ASSSGTDNSPLH
TRBJ1-5 - TRBV12-5 13 ASGLQGNLDQPQH
TRBJ1-2 - TRBV27 11 ASSMDRERGYT
TRBJ2-6 - TRBV5-6 16 ASSLRGGVSSGANVLT
TRBJ2-1 few TRBV9 14 ASSVAGLVGYNEQF
TRBJ1-2 once TRBV27 12 ASSLSSSIHGYT
TRBJ2-3 - TRBV10-1 14 ARLMEATRSSDTQY
TRBJ1-1 - TRBV5-4 13 ASSLAGRTRGEAF
TRBJ2-2 - TRBV10-2 15 ASRLHSGGPLTGELF
TRBJ1-1 - TRBV19 13 ASSWDSGGTTEAF
TRBJ1-2 - TRBV15 14 ATSRGTGAYNYGYT
TRBJ2-5 many TRBV6-1 13 ASSEGSGGVETQY
TRBJ2-1 - TRBV9 14 ASSVDGRTSYNEQF
TRBJ1-3 - TRBV4-3 14 ASSRTQGARGNTIY
TRBJ2-3 - TRBV19 15 ASSIDLWDRGPDTQY
TRBJ1-1 - TRBV24-1 10 ATSDFGGEAF
TRBJ2-1 - TRBV19 13 ASSMERSLLGEQF
TRBJ1-6 - TRBV27 14 ASSLTHPRRNSPLH
TRBJ1-1 - TRBV27 13 ASSLSQTMNTEAF
TRBJ1-4 - TRBV9 11 ASSVAGNEKLF
TRBJ2-6 once TRBV27 17 ASSTTGQGFLSGANVLT
TRBJ2-3 - TRBV29-1 13 SVVKRTGGTDTQY
TRBJ2-2 - TRBV5-1 16 ASSLAAVAGGVTGELF
TRBJ1-3 - TRBV6-5 13 ASCSFLGVGNTIY
TRBJ2-5 - TRBV9 14 ASSVYPGQGEETQY
TRBJ2-1 - TRBV21-1 18 ASSTRGLAGGRRSYNEQF
TRBJ1-4 - TRBV7-8 13 ASSSQGDLNEKLF
TRBJ2-1 - TRBV12-3/TRBV12-4 10 ASGSSYNEQF
TRBJ1-1 - TRBV28 14 ASSLRDRVSYTEAF
TRBJ1-5 - TRBV11-2 13 ASSPQGAGNQPQH
TRBJ1-1 few TRBV19 12 ASIAYWGDTEAF
TRBJ2-1 - TRBV5-8 14 ASSLHRLAGGNEQF
TRBJ2-1 - TRBV14 14 ASSQLGQGRYNEQF
TRBJ2-1 once TRBV19 12 ASSMVTRSNEQF
TRBJ1-1 - TRBV11-3 11 ASSLILTGEAF